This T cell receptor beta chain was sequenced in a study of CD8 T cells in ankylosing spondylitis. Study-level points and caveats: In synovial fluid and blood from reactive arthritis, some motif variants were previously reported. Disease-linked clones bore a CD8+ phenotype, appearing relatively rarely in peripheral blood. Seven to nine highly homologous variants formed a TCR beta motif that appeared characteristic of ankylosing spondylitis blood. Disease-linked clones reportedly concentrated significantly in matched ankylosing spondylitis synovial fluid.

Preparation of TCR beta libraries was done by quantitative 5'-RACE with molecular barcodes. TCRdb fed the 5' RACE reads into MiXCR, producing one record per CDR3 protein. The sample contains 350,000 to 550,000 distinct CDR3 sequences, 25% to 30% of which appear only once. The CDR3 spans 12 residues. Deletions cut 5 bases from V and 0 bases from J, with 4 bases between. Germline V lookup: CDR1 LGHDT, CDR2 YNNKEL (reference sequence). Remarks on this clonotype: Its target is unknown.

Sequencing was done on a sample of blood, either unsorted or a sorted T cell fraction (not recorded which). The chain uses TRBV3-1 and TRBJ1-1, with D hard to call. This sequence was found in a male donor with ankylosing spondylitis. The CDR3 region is CASSTLNTEAFF. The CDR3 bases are TGTGCCAGCAGCACACTGAACACTGAAGCTTTCTTT.